This T cell receptor beta chain was identified during a study of T cells in Graves' hyperthyroidism and ophthalmopathy. The PBMCs studied were ones that came from 10 ml fresh peripheral blood. There were TCR beta CDR3 regions amplified from RNA transcripts. TCR CDR3 regions were first amplified by RT-PCR with HTBI primers. TCRdb itself ran the multiplex PCR reads through MiXCR, one entry per CDR3 protein. This sample has about 300,000 distinct CDR3 sequences, with approximately 19% found just once. V was trimmed by 10 bases and J by 5 bases, leaving 12 bases between them. The CDR3 length is 13 residues. Germline V CDR1 and CDR2: LNHDA, SQIVND (reference sequence). Notes on the study in general: The blood repertoire included most of the expanded thyroid clonotypes above 0.001.

In the case of this clonotype: What it binds is unknown.

The receptor's source is a man aged 50 to 59 with Graves' ophthalmopathy. The sequencing sample was made of blood. The rearrangement joins TRBV19 to TRBJ1-6; tentative D call: TRBD1 (6 bases). CDR3 sequence: CATRNRDNSPLHF. The CDR3 DNA is TGTGCCACCCGGAACAGGGATAATTCACCCCTCCACTTT.